This TCR beta chain was captured in a study of blood T cells in healthy people across ages. Study results and limitations: Both higher diversity and more naive CD4+ cells marked long-lived donors when set against aged donors.

Per the germline V gene, CDR1 is DFQATT and CDR2 is SNEGSKA (reference sequence). V shed 0 bases, J shed 4 bases, and the junction held 1 base outside the gene matches. The CDR3 sequence is 13 residues long. Each sample provided at least 5 micrograms of extracted total RNA. Combining a sample-barcoded 5' primer with a J-beta primer mix, a second PCR ran for roughly 7 to 11 cycles. Each TCR beta cDNA got a 12-nucleotide random molecular identifier. TCRdb reprocessed the 5' RACE reads with MiXCR, giving one entry per CDR3 protein. The sample contains 600,000 or so distinct CDR3 sequences, about 30% of which appear only once. About this clonotype: No antigen is known for it.

This sequence joins TRBV20-1 and TRBJ1-2; the match to TRBD1 covers 8 bases. The sample taken for sequencing was blood. This TCR derives from an elderly woman in good health. DNA for the CDR3: TGCAGTGCTAGAGAGGACAGGGTCTATGGCTACACCTTC. Encoded protein: CSAREDRVYGYTF.